The clone carrying this TCR beta chain was detected only once. As yet, its antigen is unknown. This record comes from a study of a mutant IDH1 vaccine in newly diagnosed glioma. On the study more broadly: Patients came in for eight vaccinations, in weeks 1, 3, 5, 7, 11, 15, 19 and 23. Patients previously underwent radiotherapy, temozolomide, or both, and most underwent both. The treated group averaged about 44 years old and was about 60% male, around 38% female.

Per the germline V gene, CDR1 is GTSNPN and CDR2 is SVGIG (reference sequence). The CDR3 is 12 amino acids. Trimming took off 3 bases at V and 5 bases at J, with 11 bases between the two ends. Libraries were prepared by immunoSEQ multiplex PCR; TCRdb keeps only in-frame clonotypes and omits some of them. The data hold about 44,000 clones, with 80% to 95% observed a single time. The time point: week 23, last vaccination. Doses consisted of 300 ug of mutant IDH1 20-mer peptide each, paired with topical imiquimod. Donor diagnoses consisted of new WHO grade 3 or 4 IDH1-mutant, ATRX-lost astrocytomas. The sample was PBMCs, taken from a glioma patient whose treatment included an IDH1 peptide vaccine. V usage is TRBV30 and J usage is TRBJ2-7; D not resolved. This TCR came from a man between 45 and 60 years old with glioma. CDR3 residues: CAWSRDTHEQYF. In nucleotides, the CDR3 is TGTGCCTGGAGCCGAGACACCCACGAGCAGTACTTC.